These 22 T cell receptor beta chains came from one sample sequenced in a study of T cell responses to AZD1222 COVID-19 vaccine. Sequencing was performed with immunoSEQ multiplex PCR; in TCRdb, only in-frame clones are kept and a portion is missing. The table has some 120,000 clones, 92% seen once. The sequencing here drew on peripheral blood, taken 28 days after the second AZD1222 dose. The receptors originated from an adult who received the AZD1222 COVID-19 vaccine.

The rearrangement uses TRBV7-6 and TRBJ2-3, with TRBD1 identical over 8 bases. The CDR3 covers 16 residues. Per the germline V gene, CDR1 is SGHVS and CDR2 is FNYEAQ. V lost 0 bases and J lost 2; bases outside the gene matches: 4. CDR3 protein: CASSLAQDRATDTQYF. CDR3 DNA sequence: TGTGCCAGCAGCTTAGCGCAGGACAGGGCCACAGATACGCAGTATTTT.

The chain recombines TRBV7-2 with TRBJ2-7; the match to TRBD1 covers 9 bases. Germline CDR1 SGHTA, CDR2 FQGNSA. With 6 bases clipped from V and 2 bases from J, the junction kept 8 bases outside the gene matches. This CDR3 region has 15 residues. CDR3 nucleotides: TGTGCCAGCAGACCCCCGGGACAGGGTACCTACGAGCAGTACTTC. Protein product: CASRPPGQGTYEQYF.

CDR3 sequence: CASSLAPVTGELFF. The DNA of the CDR3 is TGTGCCAGCAGCCTCGCCCCGGTCACCGGGGAGCTGTTTTTT. The chain couples TRBV7-2 to TRBJ2-2, with no clear D. V lost 5 bases and J lost 4, with 11 bases in between. Germline V gene sequence: CDR1 SGHTA, CDR2 FQGNSA. This CDR3 is 14 amino acids long.

The chain combines TRBV6-5 with TRBJ2-2; 9 nucleotides match TRBD2. With 5 bases clipped from V and 2 bases from J, the junction kept 3 bases outside the gene matches. This CDR3 is built from 15 residues. Germline V gives CDR1 MNHEY, CDR2 SVGAGI. CDR3 loop: CASSRLADNTGELFF. Written as DNA, the CDR3 is TGTGCCAGCAGTCGACTAGCGGACAACACCGGGGAGCTGTTTTTT.

The chain couples TRBV5-1 to TRBJ2-7, with 7 bases matching TRBD1. Germline V CDR1 and CDR2: SGHRS, YFSETQ. The CDR3 length is 13 residues. J lost 2 bases, V lost 6 bases, and 5 bases had no gene match. The chain's CDR3 is CASNTGVTYEQYF. DNA for the CDR3: TGCGCCAGCAACACAGGGGTCACCTACGAGCAGTACTTC.

The genes are TRBV6-5 and TRBJ2-7; TRBD1 is a possible D gene (6 bases). Trimming took 8 bases from V and 4 from J, leaving 15 bases between them. The CDR3 extends over 13 amino acids. Germline lookup yields CDR1 MNHEY and CDR2 SVGAGI. For the CDR3, the DNA is TGTGCCAGCGAGGCCAACAGGGTTTACGAGCAGTACTTC. This codes for CASEANRVYEQYF.

This chain links TRBV28 with TRBJ2-1; 7 positions agree with TRBD2. Trimming at V came to 6 bases and at J to 6 bases, leaving 5 bases not matched to a gene. The germline V gene encodes CDR1 MDHEN and CDR2 SYDVKM. This CDR3 comprises 13 residues. The CDR3 nucleotides are TGTGCCAGCAGCGGTGGGGGGGTCAATGAGCAGTTCTTC. Protein product: CASSGGGVNEQFF.

As DNA, the CDR3 is TGTGCCAGCAGGCGCAGGGATGAAAAACTGTTTTTT. Translated, it gives CASRRRDEKLFF. The gene calls are TRBV7-9 and TRBJ1-4; possible D gene TRBD1, 5 bases. CDR1 and CDR2 (germline): SEHNR, FQNEAQ (reference sequence). This CDR3 contains 12 residues. The V end was cut by 6 bases, the J end by 6 bases, with 8 bases between.

This sequence joins TRBV19 and TRBJ1-5; tentative D call: TRBD1 (6 bases). This CDR3 has 14 amino acids. Germline V gene sequence: CDR1 LNHDA, CDR2 SQIVND (reference sequence). The ends were cut back, 5 bases at V and 4 bases at J, with 12 bases in the middle. The CDR3 protein is CASSAGQKNQPQHF. In DNA, the CDR3 is TGTGCCAGTAGTGCCGGACAGAAAAATCAGCCCCAGCATTTT.

V gene TRBV27 combines with J gene TRBJ2-5; D unresolved. From germline, CDR1 is MNHEY and CDR2 SMNVEV (reference sequence). Trimming stripped 2 bases from V and 4 bases from J, with 11 bases between. This CDR3 has 14 residues. CDR3 in amino acids: CASSLMGSGETQYF. CDR3 coding DNA: TGTGCCAGCAGTTTAATGGGATCCGGAGAGACCCAGTACTTC.

This clone has a handful of counts. The V gene is TRBV28, the J gene TRBJ1-5; 8 bases agree with TRBD1. CDR1 and CDR2 from the germline V gene are MDHEN and SYDVKM. The CDR3 length is 15 residues. Germline trimming cut 8 bases from V and 2 bases from J; bases unmatched to any gene: 8. The CDR3: CASGRTGYGNQPQHF. DNA for the CDR3: TGTGCCAGCGGGCGGACAGGGTACGGCAATCAGCCCCAGCATTTT.

The CDR3 here is CAGGGQEATNEKLFF. The CDR3 coding sequence is TGTGCCGGCGGCGGACAAGAAGCAACTAATGAAAAACTGTTTTTT. This chain links TRBV2 with TRBJ1-4; tentative D call: TRBD1 (5 bases). Per germline, CDR1 SNHLY and CDR2 FYNNEI. The length of the CDR3 is 15 residues. The V end was cut by 11 bases, the J end by 0 bases, with 16 bases between.

The chain joins TRBV10-3 to TRBJ1-2; weak D call: TRBD1 (5 bases). The CDR3 extends over 18 amino acids. Germline lookup yields CDR1 ENHRY and CDR2 SYGVKD. V gave up 7 bases and J gave up 0 bases, with 24 bases separating them. The CDR3 is CAINPTLTGTPSNYGYTF. The DNA for the CDR3 is TGTGCCATCAACCCAACCCTTACCGGGACGCCTTCTAACTATGGCTACACCTTC.

The rearrangement links TRBV10-2 to TRBJ1-2; weak D call: TRBD1 (6 bases). This CDR3 is 14 amino acids long. Deletions cut 4 bases from V and 4 bases from J, with 13 bases between. Looked up from germline, CDR1 is WSHSY and CDR2 is SAAADI. CDR3 sequence reads: CASSGIQGVYGYTF. The CDR3 bases are TGCGCCAGCAGTGGCATACAGGGTGTCTATGGCTACACCTTC.

This clone was recorded once. The chain couples TRBV3-1 (or the pseudogene TRBV3-2) to TRBJ2-5; 13 bases fit TRBD2. With 5 bases clipped from V and 5 bases from J, the junction kept 8 bases outside the gene matches. The CDR3 consists of 16 residues. Germline lookup yields CDR1 LGHDT and CDR2 YNNKEL (reference sequence). The CDR3 region has the DNA TGTGCCAGCAGCGCCGCTACTAGCGGGAGGGCGGAGACCCAGTACTTC. As protein: CASSAATSGRAETQYF.

The chain recombines TRBV6-5 with TRBJ1-4; D gene unclear. V was cut by 4 bases and J by 5 bases, with 14 bases left in between. This CDR3 has 15 amino acids. CDR1 is MNHEY, CDR2 SVGAGI, per germline. This CDR3 reads CASSSSITENEKLFF. The CDR3 DNA follows: TGTGCCAGCAGTTCGTCGATCACGGAAAATGAAAAACTGTTTTTT.

This chain connects TRBV5-6 to TRBJ1-2; no clear D gene. The CDR3 has 13 residues. Germline values: CDR1 SGHDT, CDR2 YYEEEE. V lost 1 base, J lost 5 bases, and 9 bases lay in between. Here the CDR3 reads CASSLNRLYGYTF. The CDR3 DNA reads as TGTGCCAGCAGCTTGAATCGGCTTTATGGCTACACCTTC.

The chain joins TRBV7-9 to TRBJ1-6; 8 bases agree with TRBD1. Per germline, CDR1 SEHNR and CDR2 FQNEAQ (reference sequence). The CDR3 has 16 amino acids. Losses at the gene ends were 5 bases for V and 8 bases for J; bases not matched to a gene: 11. CDR3 coding DNA: TGTGCCAGCAGCGCAACACCCGGGACAGGATATTCACCCCTCCACTTT. As protein: CASSATPGTGYSPLHF. The full variable domain, in which reference TRBV7-9 and TRBJ1-6 provide the parts outside the CDR3, is DTGVSQNPRHKITKRGQNVTFRCDPISEHNRLYWYRQTLGQGPEFLTYFQNEAQLEKSRLLSDRFSAERPKGSFSTLEIQRTEQGDSAMYLCASSATPGTGYSPLHFGNGTRLTVT.

The chain links TRBV5-1 to TRBJ2-2; D is unresolved. Germline V gene lookup returns CDR1 SGHRS and CDR2 YFSETQ. With 4 bases removed from V and 2 bases from J, the gap between germline ends came to 9 bases. The CDR3 runs 14 residues. The CDR3: CASSLYDNTGELFF. CDR3 coding DNA: TGCGCCAGCAGCCTTTATGATAACACCGGGGAGCTGTTTTTT.

V usage is TRBV28 and J usage is TRBJ1-2; D is perhaps TRBD1 (5 bases). The germline V gene has CDR1 MDHEN and CDR2 SYDVKM. The CDR3 totals 14 residues. With 1 base removed from V and 5 bases from J, the gap between germline ends came to 11 bases. The CDR3 here is CASSLSGVRYGYTF. For the CDR3, the DNA is TGTGCCAGCAGTTTATCGGGGGTTCGGTATGGCTACACCTTC.

J is TRBJ2-5 and V is TRBV7-2; no clear D. With 1 base removed from V and 8 bases from J, the gap between germline ends came to 11 bases. Germline loops: CDR1 SGHTA, CDR2 FQGNSA. This CDR3 has 13 residues. The DNA for the CDR3 is TGTGCCAGCAGCTTAGGCCAAGGGAATACCCAGTACTTC. Translated, it gives CASSLGQGNTQYF.

The chain has TRBV19 and TRBJ2-7; D gene uncertain. The CDR3 loop spans 14 amino acids. Germline V gene sequence: CDR1 LNHDA, CDR2 SQIVND (reference sequence). V was trimmed by 1 base and J by 6 bases, leaving 13 bases between them. Here the CDR3 reads CASSIGGRVGEQYF. DNA for the CDR3: TGTGCCAGTAGTATAGGCGGAAGGGTGGGCGAGCAGTACTTC.